The entry below describes one T cell receptor (beta chain). The length of the CDR3 is 13 residues. Trimming removed 5 bases at V and 13 bases at J, with 20 bases between. CDR1 is LNHDA and CDR2 is SQIVND in the germline V gene (reference sequence). The sample belongs to a study of blood T cell repertoires in COVID-19. Overall study: Acute and convalescent COVID-19 specimens originated in the United States, Italy and Spain.

Per the original methods: From reference gene primer amplification, estimates of nucleated cell counts were derived. Profiling relied on immunoSEQ multiplex PCR, and the TCRdb table lists in-frame clones only, not all of them. The V and J calls and clone size come from that table; D and trimming were worked out from the DNA. The sample lists approximately 66,000 clones, roughly 86% occurring once. This rearrangement joins TRBV19 to TRBJ1-2; TRBD1 is a possible D gene (6 bases). The sequencing input was peripheral blood. The source is a man aged 50 or older with active COVID-19. The CDR3 region is CASSPTGMVSSTF. Written as DNA, the CDR3 is TGTGCCAGTAGTCCCACAGGGATGGTCAGCTCCACCTTC.